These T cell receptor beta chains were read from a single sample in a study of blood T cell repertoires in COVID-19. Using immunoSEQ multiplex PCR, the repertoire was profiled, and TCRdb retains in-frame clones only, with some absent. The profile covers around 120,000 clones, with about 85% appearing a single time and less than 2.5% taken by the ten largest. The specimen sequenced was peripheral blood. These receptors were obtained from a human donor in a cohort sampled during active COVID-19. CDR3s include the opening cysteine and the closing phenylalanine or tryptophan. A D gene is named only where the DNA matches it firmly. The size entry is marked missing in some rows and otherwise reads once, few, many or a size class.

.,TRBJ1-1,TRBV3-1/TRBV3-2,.,TGTGCCAGCAGCCAAGACACTAAGGTGCCGGCGAACACTGAAGCTTTCTTT,CASSQDTKVPANTEAFF
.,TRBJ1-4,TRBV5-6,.,TGTGCCAGCAGCTTGAACAGGGTGCAGGGACTGTTTTTT,CASSLNRVQGLFF
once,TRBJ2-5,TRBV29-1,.,TGCAGCGTTGTTCCGGGAGTAGAGACCCAGTACTTC,CSVVPGVETQYF
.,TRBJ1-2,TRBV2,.,TGTGCCAGCAGCTCGCGACAGGCAGCTAACTATGGCTACACCTTC,CASSSRQAANYGYTF
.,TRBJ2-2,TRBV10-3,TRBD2,TGTGCCATCAGTGAACTAGCGGGAGCCGGGGAGCTGTTTTTT,CAISELAGAGELFF
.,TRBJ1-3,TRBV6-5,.,TGTGCCAGCAGCCCGACAGGTCGTACTGGAAACACCATATATTTT,CASSPTGRTGNTIYF
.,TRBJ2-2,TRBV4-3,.,TGCGCCAGCAGCCGGCAGGGGTCCTTGACCGGGGAGCTGTTTTTT,CASSRQGSLTGELFF
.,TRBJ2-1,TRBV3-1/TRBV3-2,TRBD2,TGTGCCAGCAGCCCAGGACTAGCCGGCTACAATGAGCAGTTCTTC,CASSPGLAGYNEQFF
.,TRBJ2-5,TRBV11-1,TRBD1,TGTGCCAGCAGCCACAGGGGATTACAAGAGACCCAGTACTTC,CASSHRGLQETQYF
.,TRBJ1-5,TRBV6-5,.,TGTGCCAGCAGATCTCGGGTGAATCAGCCCCAGCATTTT,CASRSRVNQPQHF
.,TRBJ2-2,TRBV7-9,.,TGTGCCAGCAGCAAAGGGGGGGAAAGCACCGGGGAGCTGTTTTTT,CASSKGGESTGELFF
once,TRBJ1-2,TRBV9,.,TGTGCCAGCAGCGTTCAGGCCGCCAACTATGGCTACACCTTC,CASSVQAANYGYTF
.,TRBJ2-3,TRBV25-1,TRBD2,TGTGCCAGCTCCCGGGAGGCAGATACGCAGTATTTT,CASSREADTQYF
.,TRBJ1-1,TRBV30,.,TGTGCCTGGAGTGTAGACGTCGGGGGGCCCACTGAAGCTTTCTTT,CAWSVDVGGPTEAFF
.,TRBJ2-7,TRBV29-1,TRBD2,TGCAGCGCCCGGACTAGCGGGGGCTACGAGCAGTACTTC,CSARTSGGYEQYF
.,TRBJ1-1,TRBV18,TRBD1,TGTGCCAGCTCTCAAGGGACAGGGGAAGAAGCTTTCTTT,CASSQGTGEEAFF
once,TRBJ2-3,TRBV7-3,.,TGTGCCAGCAGCGCCTTTGGGGAGGGGGGAGATACGCAGTATTTT,CASSAFGEGGDTQYF
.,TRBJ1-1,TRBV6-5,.,TGTGCCAGCAGTTACTCAAGGAGGACCACTGAAGCTTTCTTT,CASSYSRRTTEAFF
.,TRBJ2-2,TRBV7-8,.,TGTGCCAGCAGCTGGGGACTCTTAAACACCGGGGAGCTGTTTTTT,CASSWGLLNTGELFF
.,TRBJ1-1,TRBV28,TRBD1,TGTGCCAGCAGTCAAGGGGGCTCCATGAACACTGAAGCTTTCTTT,CASSQGGSMNTEAFF
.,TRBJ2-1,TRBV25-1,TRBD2,TGTGCCAGCAGTCGTGATCTCACGGGGGGAGAGCAGTTCTTC,CASSRDLTGGEQFF
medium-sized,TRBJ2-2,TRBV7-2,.,TGTGCCAGCAGCCAATACCCGGTGACCGGGGAGCTGTTTTTT,CASSQYPVTGELFF
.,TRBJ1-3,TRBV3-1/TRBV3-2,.,TGTGCCAGCAGCCAAGTTTCAGGAAACTCTGGAAACACCATATATTTT,CASSQVSGNSGNTIYF
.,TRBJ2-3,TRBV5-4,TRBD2,TGTGCCAGCAGCTTGTCGGGAGGGCCCCCAGATACGCAGTATTTT,CASSLSGGPPDTQYF
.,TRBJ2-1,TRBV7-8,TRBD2,TGTGCCAGCAGCTTAAGGTTCGCGGGCGGGAGGGACAATGAGCAGTTCTTC,CASSLRFAGGRDNEQFF
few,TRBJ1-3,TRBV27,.,TGTGCCAGCAGTGAGCCAGGAAACACCATATATTTT,CASSEPGNTIYF
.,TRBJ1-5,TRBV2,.,TGTGCCAGCACCACGGGGAGTCGTCAGCCCCAGCATTTT,CASTTGSRQPQHF
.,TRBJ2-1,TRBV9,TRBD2,TGTGCCAGCAGCCCCGGGGGACTAGCGGACACGTACTACAATGAGCAGTTCTTC,CASSPGGLADTYYNEQFF
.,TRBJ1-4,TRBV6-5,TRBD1,TGTGCCAGCAGGGTAATCCGGGACAGCAATGAAAAACTGTTTTTT,CASRVIRDSNEKLFF
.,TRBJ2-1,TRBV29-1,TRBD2,TGCAGCGTTGGGAGGGCTAGCGGAAACAATGAGCAGTTCTTC,CSVGRASGNNEQFF
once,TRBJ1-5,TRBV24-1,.,TGTGCCACCAGTGATCATACGCGGGGGGACCGTCAGCCCCAGCATTTT,CATSDHTRGDRQPQHF
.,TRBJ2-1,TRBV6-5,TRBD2,TGTGCCAGCAACAGAGCGGGAGTAGCGTATGAGCAGTTCTTC,CASNRAGVAYEQFF
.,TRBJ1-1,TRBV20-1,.,TGCAGCACAACAGCTAACACTGAAGCTTTCTTT,CSTTANTEAFF
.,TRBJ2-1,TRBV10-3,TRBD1,TGTGCCATCAGCGGGACAGGGGGCTTGGACAATGAGCAGTTCTTC,CAISGTGGLDNEQFF
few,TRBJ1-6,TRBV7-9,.,TGTGCCAGCAGCTTCGAGGGATATAATTCACCCCTCCACTTT,CASSFEGYNSPLHF
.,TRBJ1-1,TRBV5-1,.,TGCGCCAGCAGTCAGGGCGGGGCCATGAACACTGAAGCTTTCTTT,CASSQGGAMNTEAFF
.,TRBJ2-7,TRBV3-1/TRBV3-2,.,TGTGCCAGCGGGGGGGCCGAGGGCTCCTACGAGCAGTACTTC,CASGGAEGSYEQYF
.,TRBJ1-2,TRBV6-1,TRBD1,TGTGCCAGCAGTGAAGCGTGGACAGGGCGAGTCTATGGCTACACCTTC,CASSEAWTGRVYGYTF
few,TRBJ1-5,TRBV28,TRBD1,TGTGCCAGCTTTCCGGGACAGGGGCGCAATCAGCCCCAGCATTTT,CASFPGQGRNQPQHF
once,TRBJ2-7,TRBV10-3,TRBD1,TGTGCCATCAGTGAGTCGGGACAGGGGTGGTCCTACGAGCAGTACTTC,CAISESGQGWSYEQYF
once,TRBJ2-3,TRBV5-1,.,TGCGCCAGCAGCTTGGGACAGGGAGGAGATACGCAGTATTTT,CASSLGQGGDTQYF
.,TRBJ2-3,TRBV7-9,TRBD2,TGTGCCAGCAGCTTAAGGACTAGCGGGAGCACAGATACGCAGTATTTT,CASSLRTSGSTDTQYF
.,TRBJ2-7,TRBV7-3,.,TGTGCCAGCAGCTTTGTAGTCGGGAGAACTGACGAGCAGTACTTC,CASSFVVGRTDEQYF
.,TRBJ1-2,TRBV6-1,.,TGTGCCAGCAGTGAAGGTGGCCTCTATGGCTACACCTTC,CASSEGGLYGYTF
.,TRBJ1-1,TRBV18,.,TGTGCCAGCTCACCAAATACAGGGAACACTGAAGCTTTCTTT,CASSPNTGNTEAFF
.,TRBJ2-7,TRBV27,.,TGTGCCAGCAGTTTATCCGGGATTGTTTACGAGCAGTACTTC,CASSLSGIVYEQYF
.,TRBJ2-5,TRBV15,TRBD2,TGTGCCACCAGCAGAAGATGGGGTAGCGGGGGGGCCGGGAGTCAAGAGACCCAGTACTTC,CATSRRWGSGGAGSQETQYF
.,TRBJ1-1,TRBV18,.,TGTGCCAGCTCACCGACAGCCCTGACGCTCACTGAAGCTTTCTTT,CASSPTALTLTEAFF
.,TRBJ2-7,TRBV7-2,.,TGTGCCAGCAGCTCCGGTCAGAGGCGACAGTACTTC,CASSSGQRRQYF
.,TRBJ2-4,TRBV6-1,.,TGTGCCAGCAGTGCCCTCGGAGGGACGAGAGCCAAAAACATTCAGTACTTC,CASSALGGTRAKNIQYF
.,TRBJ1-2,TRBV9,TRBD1,TGTGCCAGCAGCGTAGCCCTTAAGGGGGCGCCCCCTGGCTACACCTTC,CASSVALKGAPPGYTF
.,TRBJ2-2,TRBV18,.,TGTGCCAGCTCACCTCCCGCGGGGCTGGGCACCGGGGAGCTGTTTTTT,CASSPPAGLGTGELFF
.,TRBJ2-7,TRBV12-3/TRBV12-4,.,TGTGCCAGCAGTTCTCTCGACGAGCAGTACTTC,CASSSLDEQYF
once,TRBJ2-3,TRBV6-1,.,TGTGCCAGCAGTGGAGACCCCGGACAGACCGGGAGCACAGATACGCAGTATTTT,CASSGDPGQTGSTDTQYF
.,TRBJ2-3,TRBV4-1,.,TGCGCCAGCAGCCAAGGCTCTAGTCCCCGCACAGATACGCAGTATTTT,CASSQGSSPRTDTQYF
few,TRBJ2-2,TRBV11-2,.,TGTGCCAGCAGCTTATGGGGGCCCCCCGGGGAGCTGTTTTTT,CASSLWGPPGELFF
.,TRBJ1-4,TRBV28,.,TGTGCCAGCACAGGACAGACAAATGAAAAACTGTTTTTT,CASTGQTNEKLFF